One and the same sample provided the 18 T cell receptor beta chains below, sequenced in a study of blood T cell repertoires in COVID-19. The method was immunoSEQ multiplex PCR; TCRdb's version includes in-frame clones alone and lacks a portion of them. This table has approximately 300,000 clones, around nine tenths appearing once. The sequencing input was PBMCs or T cells enriched from blood (not recorded which). The receptors were sampled from a woman between 18 and 29 years old who had recovered from COVID-19.

The V and J genes are TRBV2 and TRBJ1-1, with D tentatively TRBD1 (5 bases). The CDR3 contains 15 residues. Germline V gene lookup returns CDR1 SNHLY and CDR2 FYNNEI. V was trimmed by 6 bases and J by 3 bases, leaving 17 bases between them. The CDR3 is CASRGGGANHTEAFF. The CDR3 DNA reads as TGTGCCAGCAGGGGGGGAGGGGCCAATCACACTGAAGCTTTCTTT.

J is TRBJ1-1 and V is TRBV7-2; D might be TRBD1 (6 bases). Germline V gene lookup returns CDR1 SGHTA and CDR2 FQGNSA. V was trimmed by 8 bases and J by 6 bases, leaving 19 bases between them. The CDR3 has 14 residues. The CDR3 sequence is CASAPGIQGAEAFF. The CDR3 region has the DNA TGTGCCAGCGCGCCAGGGATACAGGGCGCTGAAGCTTTCTTT.

This chain joins TRBV5-1 and TRBJ1-2; 9 bases fit TRBD1. J gave up 13 bases and V 2 bases, and 9 bases lay outside the gene matches. Germline V gene sequence: CDR1 SGHRS, CDR2 YFSETQ. The length of the CDR3 is 13 residues. In nucleotides, the CDR3 is TGCGCCAGCAGCTTACGTCCCGGGACAGGGCCCACCTTC. This translates into CASSLRPGTGPTF.

The table lists this clone with a few counts. The V gene is TRBV5-1, the J gene TRBJ2-7; TRBD1 matches 8 bases. The CDR3 has 14 residues. CDR1 and CDR2 (germline): SGHRS, YFSETQ. V was pared by 3 bases and J by 4 bases, with 6 bases of the junction left unmatched. The chain's CDR3 is CASSSGQGRYEQYF. DNA for the CDR3: TGCGCCAGCAGCTCAGGACAGGGTAGGTACGAGCAGTACTTC.

The chain recombines TRBV7-6 with TRBJ2-1, with D perhaps TRBD2 (5 bases). This CDR3 is 14 amino acids long. V lost 5 bases to trimming and J lost 7 bases, with 15 bases between them. Germline V gene data show CDR1 as SGHVS and CDR2 as FNYEAQ. The CDR3 loop is CASSPSRGGNEQFF. The CDR3 DNA follows: TGTGCCAGCAGCCCCTCACGGGGTGGGAATGAGCAGTTCTTC.

J is TRBJ2-1 and V is TRBV9; 16 nucleotides line up with TRBD2. The CDR3 is made up of 18 amino acids. J lost 6 bases, V lost 3 bases, and 9 bases had no gene match. Germline values: CDR1 SGDLS, CDR2 YYNGEE. The CDR3 sequence: CASSATGTSGRAGNEQFF. In DNA form, the CDR3 reads TGTGCCAGCAGCGCCACCGGGACTAGCGGGAGGGCCGGCAATGAGCAGTTCTTC.

CDR3 protein: CASGNGQGEAFF. The CDR3 DNA reads as TGTGCCAGCGGGAACGGACAGGGTGAAGCTTTCTTT. This sequence joins TRBV6-5 and TRBJ1-1; 8 bases match TRBD1. The V gene end was trimmed by 8 bases and the J gene end by 7 bases; junction bases not matched to a gene: 6. The CDR3 has 12 residues. In germline, CDR1 is MNHEY, CDR2 SVGAGI.

V is TRBV4-3 and J is TRBJ1-1; D gene uncertain. The CDR3 consists of 14 residues. V lost 6 bases and J 2 bases, leaving 13 bases between the germline ends. In germline, CDR1 is LGHNA, CDR2 YSLEER. The CDR3 bases are TGCGCCAGCAGGCAGAGGGCTTCTAACACTGAAGCTTTCTTT. Translation gives CASRQRASNTEAFF.

This clone has only one observation. The rearrangement links TRBV10-2 to TRBJ1-2; D not resolved. CDR1 is WSHSY, CDR2 SAAADI, per germline. CDR3 length: 13 residues. The V and J ends lost 7 bases and 1 base respectively, with 10 bases between them. The CDR3 nucleotides read TGCGCCAGCACCTCGACGGGTAACTATGGCTACACCTTC. Protein product: CASTSTGNYGYTF.

This chain links TRBV11-2 with TRBJ2-3; possibly TRBD2 for D (7 bases). Trimming took off 4 bases at V and 2 bases at J, with 13 bases between the two ends. The CDR3 is made up of 15 amino acids. CDR1 and CDR2 (germline): SGHAT, FQNNGV. The CDR3 protein is CASSSSRGATDTQYF. For the CDR3, the DNA is TGTGCCAGCAGCTCTAGCCGGGGGGCCACAGATACGCAGTATTTT.

The rearrangement joins TRBV10-3 to TRBJ1-1, with TRBD1 matching 7 bases. This CDR3 is 13 amino acids long. V lost 10 bases, J lost 3 bases, and 8 bases stayed unmatched. Looked up from germline, CDR1 is ENHRY and CDR2 is SYGVKD. The CDR3 spells CATKGQFDTEAFF. CDR3 DNA sequence: TGTGCCACAAAGGGACAGTTTGACACTGAAGCTTTCTTT.

This clone was recorded a few times. The rearrangement uses TRBV5-1 and TRBJ1-5; possible D gene TRBD1, 5 bases. The CDR3 length is 14 residues. Trimming shortened V by 0 bases and J by 1 base, and 5 bases separated the two germline ends. The germline gives CDR1 SGHRS, CDR2 YFSETQ. The CDR3, as DNA: TGCGCCAGCAGCTTGGGGGGCAGCAATCAGCCCCAGCATTTT. Translating gives CASSLGGSNQPQHF.

This clone appeared a single time. This chain uses TRBV30 with TRBJ1-1; possible D gene TRBD1, 5 bases. Per the germline V gene, CDR1 is GTSNPN and CDR2 is SVGIG (reference sequence). The CDR3 runs to 14 residues. Deletions cut 4 bases from V and 3 bases from J, with 15 bases between. DNA of the CDR3: TGTGCCTGGAATCGGGCTCCGGGGGACACTGAAGCTTTCTTT. It codes for CAWNRAPGDTEAFF.

The chain combines TRBV6-5 with TRBJ1-5; 7 positions agree with TRBD1. Losses at the gene ends were 6 bases for V and 5 bases for J; bases not matched to a gene: 7. The CDR3 loop spans 14 amino acids. Germline CDR1 MNHEY, CDR2 SVGAGI. CDR3 in DNA: TGTGCCAGCAGCCGCGACAGGGTTGATCAGCCCCAGCATTTT. It encodes CASSRDRVDQPQHF.

CDR3 DNA: TGTGCCAGCAGTGGGGACAGGGTAGGACAGCCCCAGCATTTT. Translated, it gives CASSGDRVGQPQHF. The J gene is TRBJ1-5, the V gene TRBV2, with 9 bases lining up with TRBD1. The CDR3 runs to 14 residues. Germline V gene data show CDR1 as SNHLY and CDR2 as FYNNEI. V was clipped by 4 bases and J by 7 bases; unmatched bases: 5.

The genes are TRBV4-1 and TRBJ2-3; TRBD2 agrees at 11 bases. Per the germline V gene, CDR1 is MGHRA and CDR2 is YSYEKL. The CDR3 spans 17 residues. With 0 bases clipped from V and 5 bases from J, the junction kept 7 bases outside the gene matches. The CDR3 nucleotides read TGCGCCAGCAGCCAAGAGCCTAGCGGGGGGTGGGGAGATACGCAGTATTTT. This gives the protein CASSQEPSGGWGDTQYF.

CDR3 protein: CASSDTAVTGYGYTF. CDR3 DNA: TGTGCCAGCAGTGATACGGCCGTGACGGGCTATGGCTACACCTTC. The chain has TRBV2 and TRBJ1-2, with D unclear. The V gene lost 3 bases and the J gene lost 4 bases, with 15 bases spanning the gap. The CDR3 has 15 amino acids. The germline CDR1 and CDR2 sequences are SNHLY and FYNNEI.

The V gene is TRBV2, the J gene TRBJ2-2, with D possibly TRBD2 on 5 matching bases. The V and J ends lost 8 bases and 0 bases respectively, with 10 bases between them. Germline V lookup: CDR1 SNHLY, CDR2 FYNNEI. CDR3 length: 14 residues. The CDR3 sequence is CASQRTSNTGELFF. The CDR3 bases are TGTGCCAGCCAGCGGACCTCGAACACCGGGGAGCTGTTTTTT.